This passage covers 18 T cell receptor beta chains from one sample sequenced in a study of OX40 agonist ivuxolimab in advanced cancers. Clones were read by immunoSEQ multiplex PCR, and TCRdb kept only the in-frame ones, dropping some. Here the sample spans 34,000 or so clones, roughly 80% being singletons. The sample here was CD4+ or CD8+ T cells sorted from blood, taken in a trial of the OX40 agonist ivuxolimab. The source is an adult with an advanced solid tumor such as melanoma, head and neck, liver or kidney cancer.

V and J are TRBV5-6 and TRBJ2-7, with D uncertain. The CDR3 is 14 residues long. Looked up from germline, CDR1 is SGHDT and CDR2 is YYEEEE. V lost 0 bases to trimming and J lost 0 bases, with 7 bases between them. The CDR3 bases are TGTGCCAGCAGCTTGGAAGACGGCTCCTACGAGCAGTACTTC. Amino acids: CASSLEDGSYEQYF. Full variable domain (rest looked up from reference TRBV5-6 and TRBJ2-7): DAGVTQSPTHLIKTRGQQVTLRCSPKSGHDTVSWYQQALGQGPQFIFQYYEEEERQRGNFPDRFSGHQFPNYSSELNVNALLLGDSALYLCASSLEDGSYEQYFGPGTRLTVT.

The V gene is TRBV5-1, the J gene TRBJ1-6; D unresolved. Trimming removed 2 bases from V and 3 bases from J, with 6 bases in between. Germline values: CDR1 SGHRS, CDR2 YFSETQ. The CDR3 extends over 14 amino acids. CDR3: CASSFQSYNSPLHF. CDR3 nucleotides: TGCGCCAGCAGCTTTCAGAGCTATAATTCACCCCTCCACTTT. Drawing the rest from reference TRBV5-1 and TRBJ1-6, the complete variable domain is KAGVTQTPRYLIKTRGQQVTLSCSPISGHRSVSWYQQTPGQGLQFLFEYFSETQRNKGNFPGRFSGRQFSNSRSEMNVSTLELGDSALYLCASSFQSYNSPLHFGNGTRLTVT.

The chain's CDR3 is CASSGYLDRLGNTIYF. The CDR3 nucleotides read TGTGCCAGCAGTGGTTACCTCGACAGGCTAGGAAACACCATATATTTT. This chain links TRBV6-1 with TRBJ1-3; TRBD1 is a possible D gene (6 bases). Looked up from germline, CDR1 is MNHNS and CDR2 is SASEGT. The CDR3 spans 16 residues. V was shortened by 4 bases and J by 4 bases, with 17 bases between the two germline ends.

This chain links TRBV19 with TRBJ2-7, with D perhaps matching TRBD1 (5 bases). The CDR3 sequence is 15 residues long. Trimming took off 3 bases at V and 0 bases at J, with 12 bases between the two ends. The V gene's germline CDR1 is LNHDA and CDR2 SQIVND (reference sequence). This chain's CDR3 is CASSIGAFSSYEQYF. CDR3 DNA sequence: TGTGCCAGTAGTATTGGGGCATTTAGCTCCTACGAGCAGTACTTC.

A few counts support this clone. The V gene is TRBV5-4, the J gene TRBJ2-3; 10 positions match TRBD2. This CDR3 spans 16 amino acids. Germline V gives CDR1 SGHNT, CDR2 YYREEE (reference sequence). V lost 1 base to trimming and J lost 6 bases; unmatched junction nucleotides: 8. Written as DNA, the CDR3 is TGTGCCAGCAGCTTGTCCGTCGCTAGCGGGGGCGATACGCAGTATTTT. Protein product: CASSLSVASGGDTQYF.

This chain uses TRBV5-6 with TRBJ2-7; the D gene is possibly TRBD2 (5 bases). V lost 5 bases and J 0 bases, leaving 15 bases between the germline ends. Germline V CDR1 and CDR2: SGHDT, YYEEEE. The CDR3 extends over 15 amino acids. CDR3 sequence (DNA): TGTGCCAGCAGTTCGAGGGCGGGTAGCTCCTACGAGCAGTACTTC. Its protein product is CASSSRAGSSYEQYF.

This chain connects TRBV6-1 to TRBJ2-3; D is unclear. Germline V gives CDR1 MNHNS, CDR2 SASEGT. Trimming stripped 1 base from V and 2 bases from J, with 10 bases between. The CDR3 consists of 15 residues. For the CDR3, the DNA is TGTGCCAGCAGTGAAGATTCCCTGGACACAGATACGCAGTATTTT. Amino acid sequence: CASSEDSLDTDTQYF.

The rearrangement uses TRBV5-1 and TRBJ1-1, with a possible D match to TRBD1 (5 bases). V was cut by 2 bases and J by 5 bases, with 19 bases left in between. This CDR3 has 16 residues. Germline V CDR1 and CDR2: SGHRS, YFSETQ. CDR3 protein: CASSLDGASQKTEAFF. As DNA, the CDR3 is TGCGCCAGCAGCTTAGACGGGGCGTCCCAGAAGACTGAAGCTTTCTTT.

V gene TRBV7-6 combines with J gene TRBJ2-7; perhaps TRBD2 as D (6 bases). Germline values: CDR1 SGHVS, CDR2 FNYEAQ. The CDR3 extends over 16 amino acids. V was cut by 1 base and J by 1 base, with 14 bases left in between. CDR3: CASSLGGLKNSYEQYF. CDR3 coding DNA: TGTGCCAGCAGCTTAGGGGGACTGAAGAATTCCTACGAGCAGTACTTC. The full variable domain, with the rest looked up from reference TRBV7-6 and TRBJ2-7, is GAGVSQSPRYKVTKRGQDVALRCDPISGHVSLYWYRQALGQGPEFLTYFNYEAQQDKSGLPNDRFSAERPEGSISTLTIQRTEQRDSAMYRCASSLGGLKNSYEQYFGPGTRLTVT.

The DNA of the CDR3 is TGTGCCAGCAGTTACGACCCAGGGCCCTACGAGCAGTACTTC. Translated, it gives CASSYDPGPYEQYF. This chain links TRBV6-9 with TRBJ2-7; tentative D call: TRBD1 (5 bases). Trimming removed 3 bases at V and 2 bases at J, with 11 bases between. This CDR3 has 14 residues. Germline CDR1 MNHGY, CDR2 SVAAGI.

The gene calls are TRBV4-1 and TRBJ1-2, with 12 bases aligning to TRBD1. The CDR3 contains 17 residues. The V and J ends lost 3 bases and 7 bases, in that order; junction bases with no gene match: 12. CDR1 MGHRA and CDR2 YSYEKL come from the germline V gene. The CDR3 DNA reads TGCGCCAGCAGCCAGTCTGCCGGGACAGGGGGCGCAGGTGGCTACACCTTC. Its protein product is CASSQSAGTGGAGGYTF.

The chain's CDR3 is CASSESLEQYF. Written as DNA, the CDR3 is TGTGCCAGCAGTGAAAGCCTCGAGCAGTACTTC. The chain joins TRBV2 to TRBJ2-7; D is ambiguous. Germline CDR1 and CDR2: SNHLY and FYNNEI. The CDR3 is made up of 11 amino acids. V lost 2 bases, J lost 6 bases, and 5 bases lay in between.

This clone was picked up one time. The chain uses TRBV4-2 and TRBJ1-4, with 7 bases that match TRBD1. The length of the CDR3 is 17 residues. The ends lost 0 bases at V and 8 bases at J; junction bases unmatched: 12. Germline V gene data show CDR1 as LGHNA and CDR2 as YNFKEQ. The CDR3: CASSQDVPDRVYEKLFF. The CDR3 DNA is TGTGCCAGCAGCCAAGATGTCCCTGACAGGGTTTACGAAAAACTGTTTTTT.

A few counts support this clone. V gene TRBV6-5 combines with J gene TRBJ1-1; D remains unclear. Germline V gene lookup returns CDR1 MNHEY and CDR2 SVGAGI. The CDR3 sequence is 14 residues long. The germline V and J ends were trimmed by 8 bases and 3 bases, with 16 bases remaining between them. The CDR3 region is CASGPAALHTEAFF. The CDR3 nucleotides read TGTGCCAGCGGGCCGGCGGCTTTACACACTGAAGCTTTCTTT.

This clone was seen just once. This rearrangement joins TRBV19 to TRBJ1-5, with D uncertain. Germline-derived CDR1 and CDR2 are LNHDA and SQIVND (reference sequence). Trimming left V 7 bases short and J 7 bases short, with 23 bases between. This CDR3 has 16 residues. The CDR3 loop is CASILAGLKRGQPQHF. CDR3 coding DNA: TGTGCCAGTATACTAGCTGGACTCAAAAGAGGCCAGCCCCAGCATTTT.

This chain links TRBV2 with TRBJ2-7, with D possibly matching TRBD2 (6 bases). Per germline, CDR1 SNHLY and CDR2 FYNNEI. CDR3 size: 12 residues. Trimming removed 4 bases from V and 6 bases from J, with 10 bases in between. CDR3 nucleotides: TGTGCCAGCAGTGGAGCCGGGGGCGAGCAGTACTTC. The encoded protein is CASSGAGGEQYF.

CDR3 protein: CASSQVAMTEAFF. In DNA, the CDR3 is TGCGCCAGCAGCCAAGTGGCGATGACTGAAGCTTTCTTT. The chain has TRBV4-1 and TRBJ1-1; no definite D call. Trimming removed 1 base from V and 5 bases from J, with 8 bases in between. Germline assignment: CDR1 MGHRA and CDR2 YSYEKL. The CDR3 length is 13 residues.

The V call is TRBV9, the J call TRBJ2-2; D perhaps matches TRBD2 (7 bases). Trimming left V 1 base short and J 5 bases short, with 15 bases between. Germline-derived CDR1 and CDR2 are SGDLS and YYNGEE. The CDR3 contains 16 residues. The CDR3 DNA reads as TGTGCCAGCAGCGTAAACCCGGGGGGCCTTACCGGGGAGCTGTTTTTT. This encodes CASSVNPGGLTGELFF.